Sequencing of this TCR beta chain was carried out in a study of OX40 agonist ivuxolimab in advanced cancers. On the study more broadly: The eligibility criteria allowed prior anti-PD-1, anti-PD-L1 or anti-CTLA-4 therapy, and 40% had some.

The CDR3 is 15 amino acids. Trimming took 5 bases from V and 7 from J; bases not matched to a gene: 7. CDR1 and CDR2 (germline): LNHDA, SQIVND (reference sequence). Comment on this clone: Its antigen is undetermined.

Here immunoSEQ multiplex PCR was the method, and the copy in TCRdb shows in-frame clones only, minus some. The table lists around 17,000 clones, 75% to 90% of them singletons. Broader study findings: Low normalized T-cell clonal expansion was additionally recorded for some nonresponders. Circulating CD4+ and CD8+ T cells showed clonal expansion by week 6 at 0.1 to 3.0 mg/kg. Expanded peripheral T-cell antigen specificity went undetermined.

V and J are TRBV19 and TRBJ2-2, with 10 positions matching TRBD1. The receptor's source is an adult with an advanced solid tumor such as melanoma, head and neck, liver or kidney cancer. This material consisted of CD4+ or CD8+ T cells sorted from blood, taken in a trial of the OX40 agonist ivuxolimab. In nucleotides, the CDR3 is TGTGCCAGTAGTGCACGACAGGGGGCTATCGGGGAGCTGTTTTTT. Protein sequence: CASSARQGAIGELFF. The full variable domain, in which reference TRBV19 and TRBJ2-2 provide the parts outside the CDR3, is DGGITQSPKYLFRKEGQNVTLSCEQNLNHDAMYWYRQDPGQGLRLIYYSQIVNDFQKGDIAEGYSVSREKKESFPLTVTSAQKNPTAFYLCASSARQGAIGELFFGEGSRLTVL.